What follows are 14 T cell receptor beta chains derived from one specimen sequenced in a study of Graves' ophthalmopathy and Graves' hyperthyroidism. The authors amplified TCR beta CDR3 regions, and they did so from RNA transcripts for repertoire sequencing. The library came from an HTBI-primed first-round RT-PCR and a second-round multiplex PCR. MiXCR, applied by TCRdb to the multiplex PCR reads, yields one record per CDR3 protein. Of roughly 700,000 distinct CDR3 sequences in the sample, around 40% were seen once. The specimen sequenced was peripheral blood. The receptors stem from an adult man with Graves' ophthalmopathy.

This clonotype was picked up many times. V is TRBV7-9 and J is TRBJ1-5, with D possibly matching TRBD1 (6 bases). The germline CDR1 and CDR2 sequences are SEHNR and FQNEAQ (reference sequence). Trimming took 1 base from V and 7 from J, leaving 11 bases between them. The CDR3 is 14 residues long. The CDR3 is CASSLGQGLQPQHF. In DNA form, the CDR3 reads TGTGCCAGCAGCTTAGGGCAGGGGTTACAGCCCCAGCATTTT. The variable domain in full, with the rest retrieved from reference TRBV7-9 and TRBJ1-5, is DTGVSQNPRHKITKRGQNVTFRCDPISEHNRLYWYRQTLGQGPEFLTYFQNEAQLEKSRLLSDRFSAERPKGSFSTLEIQRTEQGDSAMYLCASSLGQGLQPQHFGDGTRLSIL.

This clonotype was seen at least ten times. The chain employs TRBV7-9 and TRBJ1-2; TRBD1 might be the D (6 bases). The CDR3 loop spans 16 amino acids. V lost 1 base and J 4 bases, leaving 16 bases between the germline ends. Germline V gene data show CDR1 as SEHNR and CDR2 as FQNEAQ (reference sequence). The CDR3 region is CASSLVGRGLRYGYTF. Here the CDR3 DNA reads TGTGCCAGCAGCTTAGTAGGACGGGGGCTTCGCTATGGCTACACCTTC. The entire variable domain, with the rest obtained from reference TRBV7-9 and TRBJ1-2, is as follows: DTGVSQNPRHKITKRGQNVTFRCDPISEHNRLYWYRQTLGQGPEFLTYFQNEAQLEKSRLLSDRFSAERPKGSFSTLEIQRTEQGDSAMYLCASSLVGRGLRYGYTFGSGTRLTVV.

This clonotype was recorded at least ten times. This sequence joins TRBV7-9 and TRBJ2-2; D gene ambiguous. The CDR3 covers 13 residues. CDR1 is SEHNR, CDR2 FQNEAQ, per germline (reference sequence). V lost 6 bases, J lost 6 bases, and 11 bases lay in between. The CDR3 sequence: CASSESGPGELFF. The CDR3 nucleotides are TGTGCCAGCAGTGAGTCCGGTCCCGGGGAGCTGTTTTTT.

The sample holds a few counts of this clonotype. The V call is TRBV7-9, the J call TRBJ1-2, with 7 positions matching TRBD1. The junction had 6 bases not matched to a gene; V was cut back by 5 bases and J by 3 bases. The germline CDR1 and CDR2 sequences are SEHNR and FQNEAQ (reference sequence). The length of the CDR3 is 14 residues. CDR3 in amino acids: CASSLQGDYYGYTF. The CDR3 coding sequence is TGTGCCAGCAGCCTTCAGGGGGATTACTATGGCTACACCTTC. Full variable domain (outside the CDR3, taken from reference TRBV7-9 and TRBJ1-2): DTGVSQNPRHKITKRGQNVTFRCDPISEHNRLYWYRQTLGQGPEFLTYFQNEAQLEKSRLLSDRFSAERPKGSFSTLEIQRTEQGDSAMYLCASSLQGDYYGYTFGSGTRLTVV.

This clonotype turned up a few times. This sequence joins TRBV9 and TRBJ1-1; TRBD1 is a possible D gene (5 bases). Per germline, CDR1 SGDLS and CDR2 YYNGEE. The ends were cut back, 5 bases at V and 1 base at J, with 12 bases in the middle. The CDR3 covers 14 residues. CDR3 region: CASRRDVGNTEAFF. In DNA, the CDR3 is TGTGCCAGCAGAAGGGACGTGGGGAACACTGAAGCTTTCTTT.

V and J are TRBV20-1 and TRBJ1-1; D is undetermined. This CDR3 contains 13 residues. In germline, CDR1 is DFQATT, CDR2 SNEGSKA (reference sequence). This chain's CDR3 is CSGRDRGYTEAFF. DNA for the CDR3: TGCAGCGGGAGGGATCGGGGATACACTGAAGCTTTCTTT.

This clonotype showed up many times. The J gene is TRBJ2-5, the V gene TRBV7-8; the D gene is possibly TRBD2 (6 bases). The germline V gene has CDR1 SGHVS and CDR2 FQNEAQ. The CDR3 length is 14 residues. The V end was cut by 5 bases, the J end by 5 bases, with 15 bases between. CDR3 in DNA: TGTGCCAGCAGCCCGGGGTCAGGGAGGGAGACCCAGTACTTC. Translation gives CASSPGSGRETQYF.

With respect to this clonotype: A much larger clone differs from this one at a single base, so this may be a read error. This chain connects TRBV20-1 to TRBJ2-5; D remains ambiguous. CDR1 is DFQATT, CDR2 SNEGSKA, per germline (reference sequence). The CDR3 consists of 10 residues. V lost 5 bases and J lost 5, with 6 bases in between. CDR3 loop: CSAGSETQYF. The DNA for the CDR3 is TGCAGTGCTGGATCGGAGACCCAGTACTTC.

The chain carries TRBV25-1 and TRBJ1-5; D call uncertain. Germline V lookup: CDR1 MGHDK, CDR2 SYGVNS. The CDR3 totals 14 residues. The V gene lost 6 bases and the J gene lost 7 bases, with 16 bases spanning the gap. CDR3 protein: CASSLDGKVQPQHF. DNA for the CDR3: TGTGCCAGCAGCTTAGATGGTAAGGTCCAGCCCCAGCATTTT.

The chain recombines TRBV7-6 with TRBJ2-7, with TRBD1 matching over 7 bases. There are 15 residues in the CDR3. Germline V gene lookup returns CDR1 SGHVS and CDR2 FNYEAQ. V lost 5 bases, J lost 0 bases, and 7 bases stayed unmatched. The CDR3 spells CASSAHRDSSYEQYF. The CDR3 DNA is TGTGCCAGCAGCGCGCACCGGGACAGCTCCTACGAGCAGTACTTC.

The chain couples TRBV20-1 to TRBJ1-1; D uncertain. Germline V gene sequence: CDR1 DFQATT, CDR2 SNEGSKA (reference sequence). V was pared by 2 bases and J by 1 base, with 8 bases between. The CDR3 has 13 amino acids. The CDR3 protein is CSARNEENTEAFF. The CDR3 bases are TGCAGTGCTAGAAACGAAGAGAACACTGAAGCTTTCTTT.

This clonotype was observed many times. This rearrangement joins TRBV15 to TRBJ1-4; D uncertain. Germline loops: CDR1 LNHNV, CDR2 YYDKDF (reference sequence). The CDR3 consists of 15 residues. The V end lost 1 base, the J end lost 1 base, and 7 bases lay between the germline ends. The CDR3: CATSRGELTNEKLFF. The CDR3 DNA sequence: TGTGCCACCAGCAGAGGAGAGTTAACTAATGAAAAACTGTTTTTT.

The chain uses TRBV5-1 and TRBJ2-7; D may be TRBD1 (6 bases). The CDR3 covers 14 residues. The V and J ends lost 9 bases and 2 bases respectively, with 18 bases between them. Looked up from germline, CDR1 is SGHRS and CDR2 is YFSETQ. Written as DNA, the CDR3 is TGCGCCAATATGGCCCAGGGGCGAACCTACGAGCAGTACTTC. Its protein is CANMAQGRTYEQYF.

This clonotype has only a few counts. A read error may account for a junction end that differs from germline. V gene TRBV6-5 combines with J gene TRBJ1-2, with 7 bases identical to TRBD1. The CDR3 sequence is 15 residues long. The germline V gene encodes CDR1 MNHEY and CDR2 SVGAGI. The CDR3 DNA follows: TGTGCCAGCAGCCTTTCTGCAGGGGGACGCGATGGCCACACCTTC. Translating it yields CASSLSAGGRDGHTF.